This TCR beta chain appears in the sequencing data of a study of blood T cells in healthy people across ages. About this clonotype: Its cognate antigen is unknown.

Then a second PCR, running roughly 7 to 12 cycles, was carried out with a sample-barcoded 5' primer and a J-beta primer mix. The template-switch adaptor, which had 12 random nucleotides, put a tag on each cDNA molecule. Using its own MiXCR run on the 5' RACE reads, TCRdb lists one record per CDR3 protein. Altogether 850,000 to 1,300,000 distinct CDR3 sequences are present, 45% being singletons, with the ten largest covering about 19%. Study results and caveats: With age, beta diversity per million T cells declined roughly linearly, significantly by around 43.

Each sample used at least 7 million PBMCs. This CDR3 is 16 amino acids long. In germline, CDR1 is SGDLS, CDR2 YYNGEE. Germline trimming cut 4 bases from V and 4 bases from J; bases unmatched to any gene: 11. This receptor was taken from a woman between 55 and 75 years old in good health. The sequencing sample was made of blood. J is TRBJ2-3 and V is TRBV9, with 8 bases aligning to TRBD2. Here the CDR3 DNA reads TGTGCCAGCAGCCCACGGGGGGCTAGCGGGTCAGATACGCAGTATTTT. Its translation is CASSPRGASGSDTQYF.